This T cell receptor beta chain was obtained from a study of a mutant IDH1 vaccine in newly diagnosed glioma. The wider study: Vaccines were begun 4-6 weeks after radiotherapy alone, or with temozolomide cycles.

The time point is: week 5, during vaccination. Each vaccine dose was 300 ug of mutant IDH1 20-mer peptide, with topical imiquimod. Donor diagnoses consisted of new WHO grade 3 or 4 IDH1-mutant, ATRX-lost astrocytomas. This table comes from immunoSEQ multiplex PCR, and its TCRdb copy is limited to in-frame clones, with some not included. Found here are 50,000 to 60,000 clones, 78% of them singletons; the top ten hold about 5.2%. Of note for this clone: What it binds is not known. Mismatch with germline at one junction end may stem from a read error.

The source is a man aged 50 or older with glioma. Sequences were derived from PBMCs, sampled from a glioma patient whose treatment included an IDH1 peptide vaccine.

CDR3 sequence: CASREGGGGEKLFF. The CDR3 DNA follows: TGCGCCAGCCGTGAAGGAGGGGGCGGCGAAAAACTGTTTTTT. The rearrangement links TRBV10-2 to TRBJ1-4; 7 bases map to TRBD1. Germline lookup yields CDR1 WSHSY and CDR2 SAAADI. The CDR3 spans 14 residues.